This T cell receptor beta chain was recovered during a study of blood T cells in healthy people across ages. Study-wide results and caveats: As age increased, TCR beta diversity per million T cells fell in a roughly linear fashion.

Between the trimmed V and J ends, which lost 3 bases and 2 bases, there was a span of 12 bases. Germline V gives CDR1 SGHTA, CDR2 FQGNSA. The CDR3 extends over 15 amino acids. Peripheral blood, around 10 milliliters per donor, was collected. Next came a second PCR, run for about 6 to 11 cycles, which used a sample-barcoded 5' primer along with a J-beta primer mix. TCRdb reprocessed the 5' RACE reads via MiXCR and lists one record per CDR3 protein. The repertoire consists of 1.8 million or so distinct CDR3 sequences, with roughly two fifths occurring once and the leading ten covering around 23%. There are a few counts of this clonotype. Its antigen is undetermined.

The rearrangement uses TRBV7-2 and TRBJ2-3; D may correspond to TRBD1 or TRBD2 (5 bases each). The specimen was blood. The source of this sequence is a human donor in good health. CDR3 residues: CTSSLRGADTDTQYF. The CDR3 DNA follows: TGTACCAGCAGCTTGAGGGGAGCGGACACAGATACGCAGTATTTT.